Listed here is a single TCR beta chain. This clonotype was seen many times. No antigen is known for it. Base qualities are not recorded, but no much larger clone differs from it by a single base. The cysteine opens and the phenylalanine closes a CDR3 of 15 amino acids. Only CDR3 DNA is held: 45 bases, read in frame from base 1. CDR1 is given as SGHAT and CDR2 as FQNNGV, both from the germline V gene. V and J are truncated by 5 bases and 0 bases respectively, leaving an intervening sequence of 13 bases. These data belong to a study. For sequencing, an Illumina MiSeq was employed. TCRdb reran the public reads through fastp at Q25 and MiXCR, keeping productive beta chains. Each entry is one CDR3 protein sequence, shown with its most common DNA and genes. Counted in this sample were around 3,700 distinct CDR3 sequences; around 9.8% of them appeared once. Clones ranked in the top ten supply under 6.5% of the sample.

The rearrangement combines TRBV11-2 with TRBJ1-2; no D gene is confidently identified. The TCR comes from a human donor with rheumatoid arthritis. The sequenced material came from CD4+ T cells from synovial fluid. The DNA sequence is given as TGTGCCAGCAGCGCCAGGACGGCCACTAACTATGGCTACACCTTC. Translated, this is CASSARTATNYGYTF.